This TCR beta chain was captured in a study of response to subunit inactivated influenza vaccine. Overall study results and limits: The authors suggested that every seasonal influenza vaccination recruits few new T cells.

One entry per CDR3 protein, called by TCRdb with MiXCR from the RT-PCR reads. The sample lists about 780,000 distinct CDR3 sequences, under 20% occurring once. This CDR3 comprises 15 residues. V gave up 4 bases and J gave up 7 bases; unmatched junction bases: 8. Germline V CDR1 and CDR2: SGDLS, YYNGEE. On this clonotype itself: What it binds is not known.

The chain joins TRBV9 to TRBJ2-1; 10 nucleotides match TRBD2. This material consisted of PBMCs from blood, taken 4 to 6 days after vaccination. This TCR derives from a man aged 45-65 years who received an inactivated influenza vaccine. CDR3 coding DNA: TGTGCCAGCAGCCCCCAAGCGGGAGGGTTTAATGAGCAGTTCTTC. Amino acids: CASSPQAGGFNEQFF.